Reported below is one TCR beta chain. The data were obtained in a study of Ad26.COV2.S vaccination and SARS-CoV-2 variants. Treatment indicated: about 20 received Ad26.COV2.S at low or high dose, single or two shots; 5 received placebo; per-sample allocation not given. Sampling happened 63 days after the first vaccine or placebo injection. Germline V gene data show CDR1 as LGHDT and CDR2 as YNNKEL (reference sequence). V lost 1 base to trimming and J lost 3 bases, with 4 bases between them. The CDR3 consists of 13 residues. Clones were sequenced by immunoSEQ multiplex PCR, and TCRdb holds only the in-frame ones, with some missing. The sample comprises some 370,000 clones, 83% of which are singletons, and around 7.4% rests with the top ten.

The TCR was taken from a person aged 18-60 years who received the Ad26.COV2.S COVID-19 vaccine or a placebo. The sample consisted of peripheral blood, taken in a trial of Ad26.COV2.S vaccine versus placebo. V usage is TRBV3-1 (or the pseudogene TRBV3-2) and J usage is TRBJ1-5; no clear D gene. The CDR3 sequence is CASSQVHNQPQHF. The CDR3, as DNA: TGTGCCAGCAGCCAAGTCCACAATCAGCCCCAGCATTTT.